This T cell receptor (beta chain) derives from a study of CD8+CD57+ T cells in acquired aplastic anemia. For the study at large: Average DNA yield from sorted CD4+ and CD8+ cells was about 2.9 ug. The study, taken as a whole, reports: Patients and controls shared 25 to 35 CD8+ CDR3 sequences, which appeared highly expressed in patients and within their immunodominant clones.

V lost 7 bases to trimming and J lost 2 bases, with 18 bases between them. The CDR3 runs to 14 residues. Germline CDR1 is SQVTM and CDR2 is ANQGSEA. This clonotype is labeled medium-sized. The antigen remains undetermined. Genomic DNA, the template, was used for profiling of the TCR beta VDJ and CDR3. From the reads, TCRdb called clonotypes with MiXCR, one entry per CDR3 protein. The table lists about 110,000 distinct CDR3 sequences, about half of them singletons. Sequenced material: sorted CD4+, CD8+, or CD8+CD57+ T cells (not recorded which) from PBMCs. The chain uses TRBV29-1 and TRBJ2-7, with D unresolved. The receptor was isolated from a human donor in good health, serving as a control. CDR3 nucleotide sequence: TGCAGCGCCCTCGACGGTATCAGCACCTACGAGCAGTACTTC. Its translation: CSALDGISTYEQYF.